This TCR beta chain originates from a study of T-cell reconstitution after alpha-beta-depleted transplantation in children. Whole-study results and caveats: Hyperexpanded clones declined; after one year, newly produced T cells mostly supplied diversity. The high TCRbeta diversity at day 60 in some patients came from surviving recipient T cells and thymic progenitors. Reportedly, roughly two months post-transplant, alpha-beta T cells arose from several hundred expanded graft clones.

There are many counts of this clonotype. Its antigen is unidentified. Unique molecular identifiers were built into the TCRbeta library. TCRdb reprocessed the PCR reads via MiXCR and lists one record per CDR3 protein. The sample has around 490,000 distinct CDR3 sequences, approximately 10% seen once. Germline lookup yields CDR1 MGHDK and CDR2 SYGVNS. V was trimmed by 6 bases and J by 0 bases, leaving 18 bases between them. This CDR3 is 17 amino acids long. The source of this sequence is a female patient aged 2-9 years who had a stem cell transplant for aplastic anemia, so the T cells may come from the graft donor. The chain employs TRBV25-1 and TRBJ1-5, with D uncertain. Sample: PBMCs, mostly from graft donor cells, taken 180 days after TCRalphabeta/CD19-depleted stem cell transplant. This CDR3 is CASRAIGNDYSNQPQHF. The CDR3 coding sequence is TGTGCCAGCAGGGCCATTGGGAACGACTATAGCAATCAGCCCCAGCATTTT.